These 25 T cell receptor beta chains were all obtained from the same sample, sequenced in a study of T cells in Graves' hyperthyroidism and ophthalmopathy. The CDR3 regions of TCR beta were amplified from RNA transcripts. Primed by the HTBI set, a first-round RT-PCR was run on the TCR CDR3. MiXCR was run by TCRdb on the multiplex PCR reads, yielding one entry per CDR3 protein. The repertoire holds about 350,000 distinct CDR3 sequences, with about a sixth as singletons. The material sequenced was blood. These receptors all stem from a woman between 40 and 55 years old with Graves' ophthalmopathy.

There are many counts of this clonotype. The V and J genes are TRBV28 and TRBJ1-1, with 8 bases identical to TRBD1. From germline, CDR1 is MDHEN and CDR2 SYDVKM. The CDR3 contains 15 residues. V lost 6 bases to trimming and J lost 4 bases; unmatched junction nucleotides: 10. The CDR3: CASSPRTGFSTEAFF. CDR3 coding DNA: TGTGCCAGCAGCCCGCGGACAGGGTTTAGCACTGAAGCTTTCTTT.

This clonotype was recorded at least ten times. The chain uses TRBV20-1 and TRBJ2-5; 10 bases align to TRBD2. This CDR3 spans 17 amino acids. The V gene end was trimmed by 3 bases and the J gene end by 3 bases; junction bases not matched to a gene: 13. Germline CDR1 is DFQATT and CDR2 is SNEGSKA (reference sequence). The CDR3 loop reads CSASTTSGILGEETQYF. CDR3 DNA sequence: TGCAGTGCTAGCACCACTAGCGGGATCCTCGGGGAAGAGACCCAGTACTTC.

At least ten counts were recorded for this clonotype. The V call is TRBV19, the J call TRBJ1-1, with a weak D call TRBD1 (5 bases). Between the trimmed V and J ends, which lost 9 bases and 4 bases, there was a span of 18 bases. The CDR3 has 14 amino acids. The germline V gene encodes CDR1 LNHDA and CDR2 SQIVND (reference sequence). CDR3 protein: CASFRDLGGTEAFF. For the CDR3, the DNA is TGTGCCAGCTTCCGGGACCTAGGTGGCACTGAAGCTTTCTTT.

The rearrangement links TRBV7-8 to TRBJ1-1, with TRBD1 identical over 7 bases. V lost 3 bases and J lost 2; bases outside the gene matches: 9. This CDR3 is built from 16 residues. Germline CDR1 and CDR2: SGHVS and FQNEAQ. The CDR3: CASSFLSGQLNTEAFF. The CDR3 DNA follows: TGTGCCAGCAGCTTCCTTTCGGGACAGCTCAACACTGAAGCTTTCTTT.

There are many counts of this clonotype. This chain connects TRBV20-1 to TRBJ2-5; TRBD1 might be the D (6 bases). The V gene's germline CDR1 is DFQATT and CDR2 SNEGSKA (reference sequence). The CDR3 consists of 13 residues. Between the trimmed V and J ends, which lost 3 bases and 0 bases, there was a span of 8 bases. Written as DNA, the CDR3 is TGCAGTGCTAGCCCAGGGGACCAAGAGACCCAGTACTTC. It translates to CSASPGDQETQYF.

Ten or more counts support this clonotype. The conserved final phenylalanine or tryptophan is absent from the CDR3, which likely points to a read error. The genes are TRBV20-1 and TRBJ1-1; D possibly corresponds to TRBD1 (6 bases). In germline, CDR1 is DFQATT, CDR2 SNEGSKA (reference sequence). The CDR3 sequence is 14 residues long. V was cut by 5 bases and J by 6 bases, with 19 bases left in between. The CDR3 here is CSASQGGVGAEAFL. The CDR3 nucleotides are TGCAGTGCTTCCCAAGGGGGGGTCGGGGCTGAAGCTTTCCTT.

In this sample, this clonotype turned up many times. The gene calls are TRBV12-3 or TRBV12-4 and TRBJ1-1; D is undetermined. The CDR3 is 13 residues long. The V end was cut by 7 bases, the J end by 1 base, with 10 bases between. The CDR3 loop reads CASTMGSNTEAFF. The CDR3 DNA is TGTGCCAGCACGATGGGCTCGAACACTGAAGCTTTCTTT.

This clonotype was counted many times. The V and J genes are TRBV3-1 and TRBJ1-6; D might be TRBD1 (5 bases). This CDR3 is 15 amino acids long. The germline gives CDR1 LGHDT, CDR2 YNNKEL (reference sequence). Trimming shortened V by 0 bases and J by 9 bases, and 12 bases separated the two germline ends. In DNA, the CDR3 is TGTGCCAGCAGCCAAGACGGCAGGGTGGTTTCACCCCTCCACTTT. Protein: CASSQDGRVVSPLHF.

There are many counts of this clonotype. The CDR3 reads CASSLWINQPQHF. CDR3 in DNA: TGTGCCAGCAGTTTGTGGATAAATCAGCCCCAGCATTTT. V is TRBV28 and J is TRBJ1-5; D unresolved. The CDR3 has 13 amino acids. Per germline, CDR1 MDHEN and CDR2 SYDVKM. The ends were cut back, 3 bases at V and 4 bases at J, with 7 bases in the middle.

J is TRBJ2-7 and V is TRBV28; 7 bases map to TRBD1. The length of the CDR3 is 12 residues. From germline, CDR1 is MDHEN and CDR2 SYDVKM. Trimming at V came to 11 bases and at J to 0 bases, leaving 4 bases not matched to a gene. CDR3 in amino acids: CAAGTDSYEQYF. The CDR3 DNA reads TGTGCCGCCGGGACAGACTCCTACGAGCAGTACTTC.

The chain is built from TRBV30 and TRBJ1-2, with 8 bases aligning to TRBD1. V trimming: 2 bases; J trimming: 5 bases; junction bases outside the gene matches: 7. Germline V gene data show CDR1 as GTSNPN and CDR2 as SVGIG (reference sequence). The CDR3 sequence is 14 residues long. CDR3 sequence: CAWSQDRGGYGYTF. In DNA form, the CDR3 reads TGTGCCTGGAGTCAAGACAGGGGAGGGTATGGCTACACCTTC.

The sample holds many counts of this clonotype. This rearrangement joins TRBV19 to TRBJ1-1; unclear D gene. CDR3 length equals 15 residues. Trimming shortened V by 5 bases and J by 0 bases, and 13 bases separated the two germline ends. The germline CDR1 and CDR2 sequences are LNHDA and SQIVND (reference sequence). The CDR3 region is CASSSSLTLNTEAFF. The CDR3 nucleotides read TGTGCCAGTAGTTCATCCCTCACTTTGAACACTGAAGCTTTCTTT.

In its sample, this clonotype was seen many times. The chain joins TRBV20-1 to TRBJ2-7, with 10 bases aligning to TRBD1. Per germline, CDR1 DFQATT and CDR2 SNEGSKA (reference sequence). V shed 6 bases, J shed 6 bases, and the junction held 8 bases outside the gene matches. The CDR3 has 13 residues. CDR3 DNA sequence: TGCAGTGCCCCGGAGACAGGGGGCGCCGAGCAGTACTTC. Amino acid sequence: CSAPETGGAEQYF.

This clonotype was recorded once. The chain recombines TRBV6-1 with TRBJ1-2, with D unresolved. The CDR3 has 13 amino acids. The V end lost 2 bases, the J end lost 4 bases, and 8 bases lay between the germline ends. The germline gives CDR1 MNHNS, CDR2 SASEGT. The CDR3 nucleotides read TGTGCCAGCAGTGAATCATGGCCCTATGGCTACACCTTC. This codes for CASSESWPYGYTF.

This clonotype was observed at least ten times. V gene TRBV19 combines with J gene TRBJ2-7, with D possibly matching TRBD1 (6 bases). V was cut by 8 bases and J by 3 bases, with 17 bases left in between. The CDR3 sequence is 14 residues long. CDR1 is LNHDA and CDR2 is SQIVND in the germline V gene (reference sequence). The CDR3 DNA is TGTGCCAGTTCTGATGGGACATTACTCTACGAGCAGTACTTC. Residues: CASSDGTLLYEQYF.

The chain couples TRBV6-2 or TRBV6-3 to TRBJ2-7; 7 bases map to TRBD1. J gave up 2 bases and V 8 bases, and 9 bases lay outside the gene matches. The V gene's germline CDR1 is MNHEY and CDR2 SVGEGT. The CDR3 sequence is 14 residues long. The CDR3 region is CASAYRDRPYEQYF. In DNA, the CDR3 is TGTGCCAGCGCGTACCGGGACAGACCCTACGAGCAGTACTTC.

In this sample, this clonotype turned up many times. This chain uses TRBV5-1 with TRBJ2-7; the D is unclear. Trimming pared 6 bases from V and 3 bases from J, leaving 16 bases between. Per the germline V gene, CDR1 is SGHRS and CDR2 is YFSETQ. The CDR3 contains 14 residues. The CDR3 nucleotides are TGCGCCAGCAAATCCGAACACGGCCACTACGAGCAGTACTTC. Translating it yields CASKSEHGHYEQYF.

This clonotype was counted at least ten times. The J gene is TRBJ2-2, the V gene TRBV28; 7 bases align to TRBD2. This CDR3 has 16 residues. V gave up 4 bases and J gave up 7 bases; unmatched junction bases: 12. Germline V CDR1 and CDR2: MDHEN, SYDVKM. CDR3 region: CASSSYAGTIGGELFF. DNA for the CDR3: TGTGCCAGCAGTTCTTACGCCGGGACTATTGGCGGGGAGCTGTTTTTT.

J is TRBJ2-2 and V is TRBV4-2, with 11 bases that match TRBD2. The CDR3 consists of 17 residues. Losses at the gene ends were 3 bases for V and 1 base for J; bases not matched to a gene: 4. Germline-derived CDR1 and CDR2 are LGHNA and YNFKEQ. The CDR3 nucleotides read TGTGCCAGCAGCCATAACGGACTAGCGGGGAACACCGGGGAGCTGTTTTTT. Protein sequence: CASSHNGLAGNTGELFF.

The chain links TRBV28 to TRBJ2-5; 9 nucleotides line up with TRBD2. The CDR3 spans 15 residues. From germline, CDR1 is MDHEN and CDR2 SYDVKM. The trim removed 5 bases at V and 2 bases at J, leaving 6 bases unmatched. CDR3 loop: CASSVTSGRQETQYF. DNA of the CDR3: TGTGCCAGCAGTGTGACTAGCGGAAGGCAAGAGACCCAGTACTTC.

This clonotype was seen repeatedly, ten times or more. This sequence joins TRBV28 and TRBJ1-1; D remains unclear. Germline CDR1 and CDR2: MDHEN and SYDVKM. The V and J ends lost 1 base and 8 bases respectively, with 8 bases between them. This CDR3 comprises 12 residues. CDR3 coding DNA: TGTGCCAGCAGTTTATATGGCAGCGAAGCTTTCTTT. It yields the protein CASSLYGSEAFF.

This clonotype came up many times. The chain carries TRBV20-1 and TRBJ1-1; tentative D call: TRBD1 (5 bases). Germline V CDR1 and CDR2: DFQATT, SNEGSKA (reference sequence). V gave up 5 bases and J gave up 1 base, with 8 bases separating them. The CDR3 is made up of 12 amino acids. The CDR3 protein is CSAAGTNTEAFF. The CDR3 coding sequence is TGCAGTGCTGCCGGGACGAACACTGAAGCTTTCTTT.

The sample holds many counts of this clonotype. The CDR3 sequence: CASSQDRLLGQYF. CDR3 DNA sequence: TGTGCCAGCAGCCAAGACAGACTACTTGGGCAGTACTTC. The V gene is TRBV14, the J gene TRBJ2-7; weak D call: TRBD2 (5 bases). Germline CDR1 SGHDN, CDR2 FVKESK. Trimming took 0 bases from V and 9 from J, leaving 12 bases between them. This CDR3 comprises 13 residues.

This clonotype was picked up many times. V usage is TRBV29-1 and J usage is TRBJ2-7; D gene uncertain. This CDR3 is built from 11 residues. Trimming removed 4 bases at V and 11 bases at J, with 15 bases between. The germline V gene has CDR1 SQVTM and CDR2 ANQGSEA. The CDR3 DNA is TGCAGCGTTGTTATCGCCCGGCAGAAGTACTTC. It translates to CSVVIARQKYF.

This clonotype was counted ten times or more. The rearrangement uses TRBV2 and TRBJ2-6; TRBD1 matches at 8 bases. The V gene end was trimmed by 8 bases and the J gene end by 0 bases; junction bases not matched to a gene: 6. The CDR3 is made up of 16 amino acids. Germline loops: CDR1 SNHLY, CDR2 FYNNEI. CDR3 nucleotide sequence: TGTGCCAGCGGACAGGGCTTTTTCTCTGGGGCCAACGTCCTGACTTTC. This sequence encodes CASGQGFFSGANVLTF. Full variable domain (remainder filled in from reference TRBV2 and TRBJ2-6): EPEVTQTPSHQVTQMGQEVILRCVPISNHLYFYWYRQILGQKVEFLVSFYNNEISEKSEIFDDQFSVERPDGSNFTLKIRSTKLEDSAMYFCASGQGFFSGANVLTFGAGSRLTVL.